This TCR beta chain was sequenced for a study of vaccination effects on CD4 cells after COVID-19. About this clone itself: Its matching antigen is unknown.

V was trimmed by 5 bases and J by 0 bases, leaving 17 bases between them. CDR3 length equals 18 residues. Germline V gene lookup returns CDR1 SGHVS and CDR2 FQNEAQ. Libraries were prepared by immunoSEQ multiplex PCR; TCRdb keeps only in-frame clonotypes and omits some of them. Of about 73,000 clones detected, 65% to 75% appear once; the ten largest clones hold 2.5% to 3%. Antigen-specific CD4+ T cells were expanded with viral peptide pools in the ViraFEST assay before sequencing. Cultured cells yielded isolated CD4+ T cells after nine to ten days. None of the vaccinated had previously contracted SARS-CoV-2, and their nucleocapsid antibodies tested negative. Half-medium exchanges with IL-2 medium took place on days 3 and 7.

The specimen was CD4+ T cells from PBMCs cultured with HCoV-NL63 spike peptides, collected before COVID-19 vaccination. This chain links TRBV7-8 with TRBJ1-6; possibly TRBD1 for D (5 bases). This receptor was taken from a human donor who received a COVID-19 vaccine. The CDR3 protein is CASSRGGLLSSYNSPLHF. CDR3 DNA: TGTGCCAGCAGCCGGGGGGGACTACTGAGCTCCTATAATTCACCCCTCCACTTT.